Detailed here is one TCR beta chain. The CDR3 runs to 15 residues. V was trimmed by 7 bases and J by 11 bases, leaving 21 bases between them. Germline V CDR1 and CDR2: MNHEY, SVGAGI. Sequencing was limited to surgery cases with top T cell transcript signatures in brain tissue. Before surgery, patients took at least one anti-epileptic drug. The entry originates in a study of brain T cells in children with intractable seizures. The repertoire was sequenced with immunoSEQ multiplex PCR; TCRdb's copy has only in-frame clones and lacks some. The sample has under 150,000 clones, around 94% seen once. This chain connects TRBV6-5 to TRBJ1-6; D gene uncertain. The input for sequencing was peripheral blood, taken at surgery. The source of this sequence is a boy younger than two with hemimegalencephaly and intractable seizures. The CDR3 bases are TGTGCCAGCACCCAAAGGGTCATAAACGGAGCACCCCTCCACTTT. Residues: CASTQRVINGAPLHF.